A selection of T cell receptor beta chains follows, all from one sample in a study of blood T cells in healthy people across ages. From the 5' RACE reads, TCRdb called clonotypes with MiXCR, one entry per CDR3 protein. This table has roughly 2 million distinct CDR3 sequences, about 50% appearing once. The sample consisted of blood. These receptors originate from a woman aged 40 to 49 in good health. CDR3s include the opening cysteine and the closing phenylalanine or tryptophan. A D gene is named only where the DNA matches it firmly. Expanded clones are given a class, and other clones once, few, many or no size at all.

size | J | V | D | DNA | CDR3
few | TRBJ1-2 | TRBV18 | TRBD1 | TGTGCCAGCTCACCACCGGGACAGGGGCGAGGCTACACCTTC | CASSPPGQGRGYTF
. | TRBJ2-5 | TRBV25-1 | . | TGTGCCAGCAGTGAACCGTCCAGGGCGGAGACCCAGTACTTC | CASSEPSRAETQYF
. | TRBJ2-3 | TRBV5-4 | TRBD2 | TGTGCCGGAACAGCGGGGGGCGCCGCAGATACGCAGTATTTT | CAGTAGGAADTQYF
few | TRBJ1-6 | TRBV20-1 | TRBD1 | TGCAGTGCTAGGGACAGGGGTCACCTCCACTTT | CSARDRGHLHF
. | TRBJ1-2 | TRBV28 | . | TGTGCCAGCAGTTTGAGGTTACATGGCTACACCTTC | CASSLRLHGYTF
few | TRBJ1-2 | TRBV2 | . | TGTGCCAGCAGTGGAGTCCGGTTAGCTAACTATGGCTACACCTTC | CASSGVRLANYGYTF
. | TRBJ2-5 | TRBV4-2 | TRBD2 | TGTGCCAGCAGCCGCCGGGACTACGAGACCCAGTACTTC | CASSRRDYETQYF
. | TRBJ2-5 | TRBV9 | TRBD2 | TGTGCCAGCAGCGTAGGATCTAGCGGGGGGGCCTTTGGAGAGACCCAGTACTTC | CASSVGSSGGAFGETQYF
. | TRBJ2-7 | TRBV20-1 | TRBD2 | TGCAGTCCTTCTATAGCGGGGAGGTACGAGCAGTACTTC | CSPSIAGRYEQYF
. | TRBJ2-5 | TRBV28 | TRBD2 | TGTGCCAGCAGTCCATGGGGGGGAGAGAGAGAGACCCAGTACTTC | CASSPWGGERETQYF
many | TRBJ2-1 | TRBV7-9 | . | TGTGCCAGCAGCGCTCCCGGGACAACTTCCTACAATGAGCAGTTCTTC | CASSAPGTTSYNEQFF
. | TRBJ2-3 | TRBV20-1 | . | TGCAGTGCTAGAGAGGGGGTTGCAGATACGCAGTATTTT | CSAREGVADTQYF
. | TRBJ2-7 | TRBV27 | TRBD1 | TGTGCCAGCAGCCTCCTCACAGGGGGCCCCTCGTGGGAGCAGTACTTC | CASSLLTGGPSWEQYF
. | TRBJ2-7 | TRBV7-8 | . | TGTGCCAGCAGCTTAAGGGATAATGTGGGCGAGCAGTACTTC | CASSLRDNVGEQYF
. | TRBJ2-1 | TRBV6-2/TRBV6-3 | TRBD2 | TGTGCCAGCAGGCCCAGCGGGGGGCCTGATGAGCAGTTCTTC | CASRPSGGPDEQFF
. | TRBJ2-1 | TRBV27 | . | TGTGCCAGCATCGAAAGGGCCGGGGGATCCTACAATGAGCGGTTCTTC | CASIERAGGSYNERFF
. | TRBJ2-1 | TRBV21-1 | . | TGTGCCAGCAGCGACGGGACAGAGAGCTCCTACAATGAGCAGTTCTTC | CASSDGTESSYNEQFF
. | TRBJ2-1 | TRBV29-1 | . | TGCAGCGCCGCAGGTGGGGCCTCCTACAATGAGCAGTTCTTC | CSAAGGASYNEQFF